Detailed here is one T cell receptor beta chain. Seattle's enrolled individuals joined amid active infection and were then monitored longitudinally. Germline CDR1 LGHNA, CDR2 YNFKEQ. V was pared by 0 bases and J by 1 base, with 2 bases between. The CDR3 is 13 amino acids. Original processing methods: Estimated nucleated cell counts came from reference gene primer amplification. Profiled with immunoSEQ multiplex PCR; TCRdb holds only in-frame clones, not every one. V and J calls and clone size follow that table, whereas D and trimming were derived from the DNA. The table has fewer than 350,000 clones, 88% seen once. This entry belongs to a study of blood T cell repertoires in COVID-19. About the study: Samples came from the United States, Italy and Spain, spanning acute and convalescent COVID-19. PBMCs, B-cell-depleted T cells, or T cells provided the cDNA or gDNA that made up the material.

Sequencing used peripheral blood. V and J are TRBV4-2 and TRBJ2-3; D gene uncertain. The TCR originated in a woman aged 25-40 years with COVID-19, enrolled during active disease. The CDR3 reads CASSQDGTDTQYF. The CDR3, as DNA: TGTGCCAGCAGCCAAGACGGCACAGATACGCAGTATTTT.